A single sample is the source of the 27 T cell receptor beta chains below, sequenced in a study of early T cells in non-severe SARS-CoV-2 infection (dated by TCRdb to about 2021). The library relied on 5' RACE. TCRdb records NextSeq 500 as the sequencer. The public reads were quality trimmed at Q25 with fastp and then assembled into clones with MiXCR by TCRdb, keeping productive beta chains. Each entry merges the rows of one CDR3 protein and shows their most common DNA and genes. Within this sample are around 83,000 distinct CDR3 sequences, with about 12% of them counted one time only. About 4.4% of the sample is taken by the ten largest. The sequencing here drew on whole blood, taken at baseline. The receptor source for this set is an adult who was a healthcare worker with PCR-confirmed SARS-CoV-2 infection or an uninfected control (not recorded which).

This clonotype was detected many times. The rearrangement uses TRBV6-2 or TRBV6-3 and TRBJ2-3; no clear D gene. V was clipped by 7 bases and J by 6 bases, with 14 bases between them. The CDR3 contains 13 residues. Germline CDR1 is MNHEY and CDR2 is SVGEGT. In DNA form, the CDR3 reads TGTGCCAGCACTCCGATCCGACGGGATACGCAGTATTTT. This encodes CASTPIRRDTQYF.

This chain connects TRBV7-3 to TRBJ2-1; 11 bases agree with TRBD2. V shed 2 bases and J 4 bases; nucleotides not matched to a gene: 10. Germline V gives CDR1 SGHTA, CDR2 FQGTGA. The CDR3 is 18 residues long. In DNA form, the CDR3 reads TGTGCCAGCAGCTTACGGGCTAGCGGGGGGCCATTATACAATGAGCAGTTCTTC. This translates into CASSLRASGGPLYNEQFF. The full variable domain, in which reference TRBV7-3 and TRBJ2-1 provide the parts outside the CDR3, is GAGVSQTPSNKVTEKGKYVELRCDPISGHTALYWYRQSLGQGPEFLIYFQGTGAADDSGLPNDRFFAVRPEGSVSTLKIQRTERGDSAVYLCASSLRASGGPLYNEQFFGPGTRLTVL.

The rearrangement links TRBV5-1 to TRBJ2-3; the D gene could be TRBD1 or TRBD2 (5 bases each). The CDR3 covers 16 residues. The germline CDR1 and CDR2 sequences are SGHRS and YFSETQ. V was shortened by 3 bases and J by 4 bases, with 18 bases between the two germline ends. The CDR3 DNA follows: TGCGCCAGCAGCTCAACCGGGACGGGGATCGCAGATACGCAGTATTTT. Its protein is CASSSTGTGIADTQYF.

This clonotype was seen a handful of times. The J gene is TRBJ2-5, the V gene TRBV9; the match to TRBD2 covers 9 bases. Germline V gene sequence: CDR1 SGDLS, CDR2 YYNGEE. The V gene end was trimmed by 0 bases and the J gene end by 3 bases; junction bases not matched to a gene: 9. CDR3 size: 17 residues. For the CDR3, the DNA is TGTGCCAGCAGCGTAGCGGGGTCGGCTAGCGGGGAAGAGACCCAGTACTTC. Translation gives CASSVAGSASGEETQYF.

There are a few counts of this clonotype. J is TRBJ2-7 and V is TRBV13; D is perhaps TRBD1 (6 bases). V gave up 4 bases and J gave up 1 base, with 11 bases separating them. Germline assignment: CDR1 PRHDT and CDR2 FYEKMQ (reference sequence). The CDR3 runs to 14 residues. In DNA, the CDR3 is TGTGCCAGCAGCTCAACAGGGCTTTCCTACGAGCAGTACTTC. Its protein product is CASSSTGLSYEQYF. Full variable domain (remainder filled in from reference TRBV13 and TRBJ2-7): AAGVIQSPRHLIKEKRETATLKCYPIPRHDTVYWYQQGPGQDPQFLISFYEKMQSDKGSIPDRFSAQQFSDYHSELNMSSLELGDSALYFCASSSTGLSYEQYFGPGTRLTVT.

The rearrangement joins TRBV15 to TRBJ1-3; weak D call: TRBD1 (5 bases). The V and J ends lost 1 base and 0 bases respectively, with 10 bases between them. Germline CDR1 and CDR2: LNHNV and YYDKDF (reference sequence). There are 16 residues in the CDR3. The CDR3 spells CATSRGTGTSGNTIYF. In DNA, the CDR3 is TGTGCCACCAGCAGAGGGACGGGGACCTCTGGAAACACCATATATTTT.

The chain combines TRBV6-6 with TRBJ1-5; D gene uncertain. CDR3 length equals 14 residues. V lost 2 bases to trimming and J lost 7 bases, with 12 bases between them. Germline V gives CDR1 MNHNY, CDR2 SVGAGI (reference sequence). CDR3 residues: CASSYTPRSQPQHF. In DNA form, the CDR3 reads TGTGCCAGCAGTTACACCCCGCGGTCCCAGCCCCAGCATTTT.

This clonotype was counted at least ten times. This sequence joins TRBV14 and TRBJ2-3; D gene ambiguous. The V gene's germline CDR1 is SGHDN and CDR2 FVKESK. The CDR3 totals 14 residues. Trimming removed 0 bases from V and 4 bases from J, with 8 bases in between. The CDR3 coding sequence is TGTGCCAGCAGCCAAGAAAGGGCATCAGATACGCAGTATTTT. Its translation: CASSQERASDTQYF.

This clonotype was seen a handful of times. V and J are TRBV3-1 and TRBJ2-7; TRBD1 might be the D (6 bases). From germline, CDR1 is LGHDT and CDR2 YNNKEL (reference sequence). Trimming took off 4 bases at V and 4 bases at J, with 17 bases between the two ends. The CDR3 consists of 15 residues. CDR3 loop: CASSPRGSREYEQYF. DNA of the CDR3: TGTGCCAGCAGCCCAAGGGGGTCCAGGGAGTACGAGCAGTACTTC.

The chain is built from TRBV10-2 and TRBJ2-4; D is unclear. Germline V CDR1 and CDR2: WSHSY, SAAADI. CDR3 length equals 10 residues. V was cut by 10 bases and J by 10 bases, with 11 bases left in between. The CDR3 region is CAMDAPIQYF. As DNA, the CDR3 is TGCGCCATGGACGCCCCAATTCAGTACTTC.

The genes are TRBV11-2 and TRBJ2-1; D tentatively reads TRBD1 or TRBD2 (5 bases each). The CDR3 runs to 15 residues. Germline CDR1 is SGHAT and CDR2 is FQNNGV. The V and J ends lost 1 base and 7 bases respectively, with 14 bases between them. The CDR3 sequence is CASSLVVSWGNEQFF. CDR3 bases: TGTGCCAGCAGCTTAGTGGTCTCCTGGGGGAATGAGCAGTTCTTC.

The chain carries TRBV3-1 and TRBJ2-4; possibly TRBD2 for D (6 bases). V was trimmed by 0 bases and J by 0 bases, leaving 15 bases between them. This CDR3 is built from 18 residues. Looked up from germline, CDR1 is LGHDT and CDR2 is YNNKEL (reference sequence). The CDR3 nucleotides read TGTGCCAGCAGCCAAGACTTGGCGGGGCATGGAGCCAAAAACATTCAGTACTTC. This encodes CASSQDLAGHGAKNIQYF.

Ten or more counts support this clonotype. The rearrangement joins TRBV20-1 to TRBJ2-7; the D gene is possibly TRBD2 (5 bases). The length of the CDR3 is 11 residues. Germline values: CDR1 DFQATT, CDR2 SNEGSKA (reference sequence). V lost 2 bases to trimming and J lost 11 bases, with 13 bases between them. CDR3 sequence (DNA): TGCAGTGCTAGAAGCACGACTATGGAGTACTTC. Protein product: CSARSTTMEYF.

The rearrangement joins TRBV5-4 to TRBJ2-3, with 9 bases identical to TRBD2. CDR1 and CDR2 (germline): SGHNT, YYREEE (reference sequence). V lost 3 bases, J lost 6 bases, and 8 bases stayed unmatched. The CDR3 contains 15 residues. CDR3 DNA sequence: TGTGCCAGCAGCTCTAAGCGGGAGGAGGCCGATACGCAGTATTTT. Amino acid sequence: CASSSKREEADTQYF.

A few counts support this clonotype. This chain links TRBV5-1 with TRBJ1-6, with D maybe TRBD1 (5 bases). The CDR3 covers 15 residues. Germline V gene lookup returns CDR1 SGHRS and CDR2 YFSETQ. V lost 0 bases to trimming and J lost 4 bases, with 8 bases between them. CDR3 amino acids: CASSLEGQYNSPLHF. DNA of the CDR3: TGCGCCAGCAGCTTGGAAGGACAATATAATTCACCCCTCCACTTT.

Remarks on this clonotype: The junction departs from germline at one end; a sequencing error may be responsible. V usage is TRBV9 and J usage is TRBJ2-1, with D possibly TRBD1 on 6 matching bases. The CDR3 length is 15 residues. Germline V gives CDR1 SGDLS, CDR2 YYNGEE. The CDR3 sequence is CVSSVTWDNYNEQFF. In nucleotides, the CDR3 is TGTGTCAGCAGCGTTACCTGGGACAACTACAATGAGCAGTTCTTC.

This clonotype is categorized as medium-sized. This rearrangement joins TRBV18 to TRBJ2-7, with D perhaps matching TRBD2 (6 bases). Germline values: CDR1 KGHSH, CDR2 LQKENI. The CDR3 is 13 residues long. V was clipped by 5 bases and J by 0 bases, with 8 bases between them. As DNA, the CDR3 is TGTGCCAGCTCAGGGGACTCCTCCTACGAGCAGTACTTC. Its translation: CASSGDSSYEQYF.

This clonotype was recorded many times. This chain links TRBV30 with TRBJ1-1, with D possibly TRBD1 on 5 matching bases. The V and J ends lost 0 bases and 1 base respectively, with 9 bases between them. There are 14 residues in the CDR3. Germline V lookup: CDR1 GTSNPN, CDR2 SVGIG (reference sequence). The CDR3 nucleotides are TGTGCCTGGAGTGTGGGTGGGACGAACACTGAAGCTTTCTTT. Encoded protein: CAWSVGGTNTEAFF.

This clonotype was seen at least ten times. The chain carries TRBV27 and TRBJ1-2; 9 bases are a match to TRBD1. CDR1 is MNHEY, CDR2 SMNVEV, per germline (reference sequence). J gave up 4 bases and V 6 bases, and 6 bases lay outside the gene matches. This CDR3 comprises 14 residues. CDR3 region: CASSSKGQGYGYTF. CDR3 nucleotides: TGTGCCAGCAGCTCCAAGGGACAGGGCTATGGCTACACCTTC.

This clonotype was detected many times. This chain joins TRBV11-2 and TRBJ2-7; 8 nucleotides line up with TRBD1. V shed 1 base, J shed 7 bases, and the junction held 9 bases outside the gene matches. The CDR3 covers 15 residues. Per the germline V gene, CDR1 is SGHAT and CDR2 is FQNNGV. CDR3: CASSLGTGSFGEQYF. In nucleotides, the CDR3 is TGTGCCAGCAGCTTAGGGACAGGGAGTTTTGGGGAGCAGTACTTC.

This clonotype has only a few counts. V usage is TRBV27 and J usage is TRBJ2-1; D is unresolved. This CDR3 is 13 amino acids long. The V end was cut by 5 bases, the J end by 8 bases, with 13 bases between. Per the germline V gene, CDR1 is MNHEY and CDR2 is SMNVEV (reference sequence). The CDR3 sequence is CASSRNLGYEQFF. In DNA form, the CDR3 reads TGTGCCAGCAGTCGGAATTTGGGGTATGAGCAGTTCTTC.

This clonotype appeared a few times. The V gene is TRBV20-1, the J gene TRBJ1-2; 10 positions agree with TRBD1. V lost 7 bases and J lost 5; bases outside the gene matches: 4. The germline CDR1 and CDR2 sequences are DFQATT and SNEGSKA (reference sequence). The CDR3 length is 12 residues. CDR3 in amino acids: CSGDRGGYGYTF. The CDR3 DNA follows: TGCAGTGGGGACAGGGGAGGGTATGGCTACACCTTC.

This clonotype was detected a few times. CDR3 sequence reads: CASSWDAAMKTQYF. For the CDR3, the DNA is TGTGCCAGCAGTTGGGACGCGGCCATGAAGACCCAGTACTTC. V and J are TRBV12-3 or TRBV12-4 and TRBJ2-5; perhaps D is TRBD1 or TRBD2 (5 bases each). The ends were cut back, 4 bases at V and 6 bases at J, with 15 bases in the middle. This CDR3 has 14 amino acids.

This clonotype turned up a few times. The rearrangement uses TRBV10-3 and TRBJ2-2, with D tentatively TRBD1 or TRBD2 (5 bases each). Trimming stripped 7 bases from V and 6 bases from J, with 15 bases between. In germline, CDR1 is ENHRY, CDR2 SYGVKD. This CDR3 has 14 amino acids. CDR3 in amino acids: CAINRDALPGELFF. CDR3 nucleotides: TGTGCCATCAACCGGGACGCCTTGCCCGGGGAGCTGTTTTTT.

This clonotype has a handful of counts. This chain joins TRBV6-6 and TRBJ1-3, with a tentative D call TRBD1 (5 bases). This CDR3 has 15 residues. The V end lost 5 bases, the J end lost 2 bases, and 13 bases lay between the germline ends. Germline lookup yields CDR1 MNHNY and CDR2 SVGAGI (reference sequence). The CDR3 DNA reads as TGTGCCAGCAGTCCTTTGGGGGGAGCTGGAAACACCATATATTTT. It yields the protein CASSPLGGAGNTIYF.

The chain is built from TRBV28 and TRBJ2-3, with D perhaps matching TRBD2 (6 bases). CDR3 length equals 14 residues. The germline V and J ends were trimmed by 3 bases and 6 bases, with 13 bases remaining between them. Germline loops: CDR1 MDHEN, CDR2 SYDVKM. CDR3 sequence (DNA): TGTGCCAGCAGTTTTCGACTGGGAGGTGATACGCAGTATTTT. Translation gives CASSFRLGGDTQYF.

V and J are TRBV20-1 and TRBJ2-1; TRBD1 might be the D (7 bases). The CDR3 sequence is 14 residues long. Trimming left V 4 bases short and J 10 bases short, with 20 bases between. CDR1 DFQATT and CDR2 SNEGSKA come from the germline V gene (reference sequence). The CDR3 bases are TGCAGTGCTACCGGACAGGCGAAAGGAGGGGAGCAGTTCTTC. It is translated as CSATGQAKGGEQFF.